A selection of T cell receptor beta chains follows, all from one sample in a study of identical twins. Using its own MiXCR run on the 5' RACE reads, TCRdb lists one record per CDR3 protein. The data show some 730,000 distinct CDR3 sequences, 18% seen once. Another study also made use of these data, one on T cells expressing NK-cell markers.

The sequenced sample consisted of PBMCs. All receptors come from a woman younger than 30 in good health. Each CDR3 is given with its conserved first and last residue. Fields, in order: clone size, D gene, J gene, V gene, CDR3 DNA, CDR3 protein. The D gene is left open where the match is weak. Some rows mark clone size as missing; the rest say once, few, many or name a class of expanded clone.

clone size: -; D gene: -; J gene: TRBJ2-6; V gene: TRBV5-1; CDR3 DNA: TGCGCCAGCAGCGCCTGGGGTTCCTCTGGGGCCAACGTCCTGACTTTC; CDR3 protein: CASSAWGSSGANVLTF
clone size: few; D gene: -; J gene: TRBJ1-1; V gene: TRBV28; CDR3 DNA: TGTGCCAGCACTTCCAACAGGGTTGCCACTGAAGCTTTCTTT; CDR3 protein: CASTSNRVATEAFF
clone size: -; D gene: -; J gene: TRBJ2-7; V gene: TRBV5-5; CDR3 DNA: TGTGCCAGCACCAGACAGGCAACCTACGAGCAGTACTTC; CDR3 protein: CASTRQATYEQYF
clone size: -; D gene: -; J gene: TRBJ1-6; V gene: TRBV5-6; CDR3 DNA: TGTGCCAGCAGCTCCCTACGAAATTCCTATAATTCACCCCTCCACTTT; CDR3 protein: CASSSLRNSYNSPLHF
clone size: few; D gene: -; J gene: TRBJ1-2; V gene: TRBV25-1; CDR3 DNA: TGTGCCAGCAGTGAATACGGCTTCCTCTATGGCTACACCTTC; CDR3 protein: CASSEYGFLYGYTF
clone size: -; D gene: TRBD2; J gene: TRBJ2-7; V gene: TRBV6-5; CDR3 DNA: TGTGCCAGCAGTTACTCGGGACTAGCGGCTTACGAGCAGTACTTC; CDR3 protein: CASSYSGLAAYEQYF
clone size: -; D gene: -; J gene: TRBJ2-5; V gene: TRBV7-9; CDR3 DNA: TGTGCCAGCAGCTTATGGGGAAGTAGGGGGAGGCGAGAGACCCAGTACTTC; CDR3 protein: CASSLWGSRGRRETQYF
clone size: -; D gene: -; J gene: TRBJ1-3; V gene: TRBV5-1; CDR3 DNA: TGCGCCAGCAGCCGAGACGGGGCTGGAAACACCATATATTTT; CDR3 protein: CASSRDGAGNTIYF
clone size: -; D gene: -; J gene: TRBJ2-3; V gene: TRBV5-1; CDR3 DNA: TGCGCCAGCAGCTTGCAGCCTAGCGTGGGCACAGATACGCAGTATTTT; CDR3 protein: CASSLQPSVGTDTQYF
clone size: few; D gene: TRBD1; J gene: TRBJ2-6; V gene: TRBV5-1; CDR3 DNA: TGCGCCAGCAGTTTCGGACAGGGGAACACTGGGGCCAACGTCCTGACTTTC; CDR3 protein: CASSFGQGNTGANVLTF
clone size: few; D gene: -; J gene: TRBJ2-3; V gene: TRBV12-3/TRBV12-4; CDR3 DNA: TGTGCCAGCAGTTTAGGTATTAGCAGGGCAGATACGCAGTATTTT; CDR3 protein: CASSLGISRADTQYF